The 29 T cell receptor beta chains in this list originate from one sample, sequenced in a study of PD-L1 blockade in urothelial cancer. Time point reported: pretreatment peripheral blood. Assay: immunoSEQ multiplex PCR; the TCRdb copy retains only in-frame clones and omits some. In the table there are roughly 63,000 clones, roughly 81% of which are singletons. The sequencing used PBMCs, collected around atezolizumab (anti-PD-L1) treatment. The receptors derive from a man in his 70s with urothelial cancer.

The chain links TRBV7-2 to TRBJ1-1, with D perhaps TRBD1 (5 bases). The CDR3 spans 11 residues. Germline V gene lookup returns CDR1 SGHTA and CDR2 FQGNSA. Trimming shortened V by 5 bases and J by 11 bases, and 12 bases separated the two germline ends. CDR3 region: CASSPGGEAFF. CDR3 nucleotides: TGTGCCAGCAGCCCCGGAGGGGAGGCTTTCTTT. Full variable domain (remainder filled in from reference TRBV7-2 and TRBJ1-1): GAGVSQSPSNKVTEKGKDVELRCDPISGHTALYWYRQSLGQGLEFLIYFQGNSAPDKSGLPSDRFSAERTGGSVSTLTIQRTQQEDSAVYLCASSPGGEAFFGQGTRLTVV.

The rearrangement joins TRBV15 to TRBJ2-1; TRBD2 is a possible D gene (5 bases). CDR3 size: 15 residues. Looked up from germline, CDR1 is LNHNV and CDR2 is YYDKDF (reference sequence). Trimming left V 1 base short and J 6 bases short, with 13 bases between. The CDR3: CATSRGASRSNEQFF. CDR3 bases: TGTGCCACCAGCAGAGGAGCTAGCAGATCCAATGAGCAGTTCTTC. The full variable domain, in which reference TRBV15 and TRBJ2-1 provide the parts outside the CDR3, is DAMVIQNPRYQVTQFGKPVTLSCSQTLNHNVMYWYQQKSSQAPKLLFHYYDKDFNNEADTPDNFQSRRPNTSFCFLDIRSPGLGDTAMYLCATSRGASRSNEQFFGPGTRLTVL.

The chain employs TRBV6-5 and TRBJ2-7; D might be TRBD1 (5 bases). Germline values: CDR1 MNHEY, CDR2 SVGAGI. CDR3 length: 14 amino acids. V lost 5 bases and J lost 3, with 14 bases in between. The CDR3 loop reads CASSAQGHNYEQYF. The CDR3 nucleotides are TGTGCCAGCAGTGCCCAAGGACACAACTACGAGCAGTACTTC.

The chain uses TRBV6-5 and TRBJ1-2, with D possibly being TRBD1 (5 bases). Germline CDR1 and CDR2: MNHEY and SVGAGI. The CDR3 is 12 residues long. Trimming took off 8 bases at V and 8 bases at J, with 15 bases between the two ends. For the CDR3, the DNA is TGTGCCAGCTTCCCCAGGGAGGGCGGCTACACCTTC. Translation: CASFPREGGYTF.

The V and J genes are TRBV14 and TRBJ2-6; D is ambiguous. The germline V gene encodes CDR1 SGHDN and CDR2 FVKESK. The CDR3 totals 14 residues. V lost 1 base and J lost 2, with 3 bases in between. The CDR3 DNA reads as TGTGCCAGCAGCCAAGTTACTGGGGCCAACGTCCTGACTTTC. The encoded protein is CASSQVTGANVLTF.

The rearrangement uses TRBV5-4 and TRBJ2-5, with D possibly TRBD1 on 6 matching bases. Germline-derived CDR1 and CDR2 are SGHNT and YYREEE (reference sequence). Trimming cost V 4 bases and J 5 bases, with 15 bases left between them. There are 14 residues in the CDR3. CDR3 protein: CASSTTGWLETQYF. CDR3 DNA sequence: TGTGCCAGCAGCACCACAGGGTGGTTGGAGACCCAGTACTTC.

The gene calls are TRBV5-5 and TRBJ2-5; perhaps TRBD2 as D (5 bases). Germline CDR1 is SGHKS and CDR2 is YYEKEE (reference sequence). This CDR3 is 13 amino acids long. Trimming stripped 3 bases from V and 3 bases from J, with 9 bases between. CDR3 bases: TGTGCCAGCAGCTCTAGCTCCGAAGAGACCCAGTACTTC. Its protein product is CASSSSSEETQYF.

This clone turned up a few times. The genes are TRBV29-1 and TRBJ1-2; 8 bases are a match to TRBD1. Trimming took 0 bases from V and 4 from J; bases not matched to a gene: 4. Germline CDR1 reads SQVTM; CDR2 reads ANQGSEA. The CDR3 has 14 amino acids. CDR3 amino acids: CSVEETGVAYGYTF. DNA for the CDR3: TGCAGCGTTGAAGAGACAGGGGTGGCCTATGGCTACACCTTC.

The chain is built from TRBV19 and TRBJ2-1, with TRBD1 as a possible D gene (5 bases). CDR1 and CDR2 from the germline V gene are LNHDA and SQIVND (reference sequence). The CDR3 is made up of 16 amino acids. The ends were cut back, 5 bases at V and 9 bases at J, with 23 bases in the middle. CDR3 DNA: TGTGCCAGTAGTCCCCGGACACCTACTCCGCAACTTGAGCAGTTCTTC. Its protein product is CASSPRTPTPQLEQFF.

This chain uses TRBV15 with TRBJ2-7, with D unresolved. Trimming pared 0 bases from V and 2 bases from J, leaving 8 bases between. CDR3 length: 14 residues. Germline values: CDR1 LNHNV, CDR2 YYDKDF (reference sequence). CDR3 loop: CATSRDGGPYEQYF. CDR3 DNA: TGTGCCACCAGCAGAGATGGTGGCCCCTACGAGCAGTACTTC.

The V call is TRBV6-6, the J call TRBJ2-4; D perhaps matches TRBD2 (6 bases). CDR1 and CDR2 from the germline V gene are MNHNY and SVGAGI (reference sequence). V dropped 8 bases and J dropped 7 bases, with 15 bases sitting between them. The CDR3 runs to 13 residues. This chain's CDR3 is CASRMGGDNIQYF. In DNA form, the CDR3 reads TGTGCCAGCCGGATGGGCGGGGATAACATTCAGTACTTC.

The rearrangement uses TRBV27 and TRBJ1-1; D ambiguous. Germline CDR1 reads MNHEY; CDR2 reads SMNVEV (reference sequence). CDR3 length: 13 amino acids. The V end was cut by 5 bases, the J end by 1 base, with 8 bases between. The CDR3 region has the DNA TGTGCCAGCAGTGAAGGGAGGAACACTGAAGCTTTCTTT. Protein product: CASSEGRNTEAFF.

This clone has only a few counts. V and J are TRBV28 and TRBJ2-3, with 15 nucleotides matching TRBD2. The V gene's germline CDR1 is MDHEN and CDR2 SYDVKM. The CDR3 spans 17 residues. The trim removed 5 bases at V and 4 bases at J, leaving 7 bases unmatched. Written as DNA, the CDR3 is TGTGCCAGCAGTGCCGGGACTAGCGGGAGGAGGTCAGATACGCAGTATTTT. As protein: CASSAGTSGRRSDTQYF.

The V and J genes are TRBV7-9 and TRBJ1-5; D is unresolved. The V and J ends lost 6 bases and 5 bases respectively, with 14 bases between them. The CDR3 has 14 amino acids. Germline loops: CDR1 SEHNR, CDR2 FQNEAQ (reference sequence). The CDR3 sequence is CASSFTSSHQPQHF. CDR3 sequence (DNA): TGTGCCAGCAGTTTCACATCATCACATCAGCCCCAGCATTTT. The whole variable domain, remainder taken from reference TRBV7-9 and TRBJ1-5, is DTGVSQNPRHKITKRGQNVTFRCDPISEHNRLYWYRQTLGQGPEFLTYFQNEAQLEKSRLLSDRFSAERPKGSFSTLEIQRTEQGDSAMYLCASSFTSSHQPQHFGDGTRLSIL.

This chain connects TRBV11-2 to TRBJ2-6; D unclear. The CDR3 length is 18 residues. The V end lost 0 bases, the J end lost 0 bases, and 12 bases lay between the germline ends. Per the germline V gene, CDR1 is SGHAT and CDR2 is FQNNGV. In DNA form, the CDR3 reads TGTGCCAGCAGCTTAGATGGAGTTGGAAGCTCTGGGGCCAACGTCCTGACTTTC. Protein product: CASSLDGVGSSGANVLTF.

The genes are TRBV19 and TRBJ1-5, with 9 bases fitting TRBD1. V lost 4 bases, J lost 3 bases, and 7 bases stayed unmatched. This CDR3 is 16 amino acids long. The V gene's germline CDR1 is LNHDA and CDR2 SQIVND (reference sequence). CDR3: CASSTDRGEANQPQHF. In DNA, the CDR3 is TGTGCCAGTAGTACAGACAGGGGGGAGGCCAATCAGCCCCAGCATTTT.

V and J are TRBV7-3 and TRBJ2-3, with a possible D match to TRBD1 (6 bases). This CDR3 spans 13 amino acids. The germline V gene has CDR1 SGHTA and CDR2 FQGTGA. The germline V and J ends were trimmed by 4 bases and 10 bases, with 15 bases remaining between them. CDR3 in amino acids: CASSSSLAGAQYF. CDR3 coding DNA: TGTGCCAGCAGCTCCTCCTTAGCAGGGGCGCAGTATTTT.

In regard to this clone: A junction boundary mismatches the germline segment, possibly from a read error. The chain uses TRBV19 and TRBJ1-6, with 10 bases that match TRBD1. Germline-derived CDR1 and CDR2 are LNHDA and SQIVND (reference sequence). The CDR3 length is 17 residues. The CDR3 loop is CASSLESGQGLGSPLHF. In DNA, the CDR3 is TGTGCCAGTAGTCTAGAATCGGGACAGGGGCTGGGTTCACCCCTCCACTTT.

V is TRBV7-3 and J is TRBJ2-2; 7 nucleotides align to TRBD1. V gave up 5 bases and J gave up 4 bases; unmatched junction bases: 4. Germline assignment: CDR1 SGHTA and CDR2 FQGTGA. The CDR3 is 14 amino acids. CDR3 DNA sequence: TGTGCCAGCAGCCTAGGGGGCTTCACCGGGGAGCTGTTTTTT. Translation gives CASSLGGFTGELFF.

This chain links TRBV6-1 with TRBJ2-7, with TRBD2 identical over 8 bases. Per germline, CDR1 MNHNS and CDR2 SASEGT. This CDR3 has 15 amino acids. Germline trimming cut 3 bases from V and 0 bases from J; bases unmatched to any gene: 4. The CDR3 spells CASSEASGFSYEQYF. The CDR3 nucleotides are TGTGCCAGCAGTGAGGCTAGCGGGTTCTCCTACGAGCAGTACTTC.

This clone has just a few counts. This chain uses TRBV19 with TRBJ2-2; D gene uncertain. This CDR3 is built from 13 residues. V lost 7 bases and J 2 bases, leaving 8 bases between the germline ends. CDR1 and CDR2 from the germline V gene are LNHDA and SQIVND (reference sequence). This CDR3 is CASTRLNTGELFF. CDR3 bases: TGTGCCAGTACCCGACTTAACACCGGGGAGCTGTTTTTT.

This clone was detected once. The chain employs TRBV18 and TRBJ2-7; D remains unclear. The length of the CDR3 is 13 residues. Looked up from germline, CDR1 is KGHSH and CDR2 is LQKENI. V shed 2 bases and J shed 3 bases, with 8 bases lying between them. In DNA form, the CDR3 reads TGTGCCAGCTCACCATCGAGAGGCTACGAGCAGTACTTC. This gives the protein CASSPSRGYEQYF.

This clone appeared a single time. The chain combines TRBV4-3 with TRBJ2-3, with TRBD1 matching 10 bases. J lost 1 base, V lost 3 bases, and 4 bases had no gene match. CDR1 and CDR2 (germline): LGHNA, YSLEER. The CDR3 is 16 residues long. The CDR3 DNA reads TGCGCCAGCAGCCAGAGGACAGGGGGAGGCACAGATACGCAGTATTTT. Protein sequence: CASSQRTGGGTDTQYF.

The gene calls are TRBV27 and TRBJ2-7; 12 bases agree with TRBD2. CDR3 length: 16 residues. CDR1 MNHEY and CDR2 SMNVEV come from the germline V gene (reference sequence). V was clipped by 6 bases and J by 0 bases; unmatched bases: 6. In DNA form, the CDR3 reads TGTGCCAGCAGCCCTGGGACTAGCGGGTACTCCTACGAGCAGTACTTC. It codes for CASSPGTSGYSYEQYF.

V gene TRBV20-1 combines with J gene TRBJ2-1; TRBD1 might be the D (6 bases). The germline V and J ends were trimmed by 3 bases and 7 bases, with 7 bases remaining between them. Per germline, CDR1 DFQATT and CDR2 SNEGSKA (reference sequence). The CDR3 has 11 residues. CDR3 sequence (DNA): TGCAGTGCTAGCCAGGGGAATGAGCAGTTCTTC. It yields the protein CSASQGNEQFF.

The CDR3 region is CASSESLGDFYEQYF. As DNA, the CDR3 is TGCGCCAGCAGTGAGTCTCTAGGAGACTTCTACGAGCAGTACTTC. The rearrangement uses TRBV10-1 and TRBJ2-7; no reliable D call. Trimming cost V 0 bases and J 3 bases, with 12 bases left between them. The CDR3 totals 15 residues. From germline, CDR1 is WNHNN and CDR2 SYGVQD (reference sequence).

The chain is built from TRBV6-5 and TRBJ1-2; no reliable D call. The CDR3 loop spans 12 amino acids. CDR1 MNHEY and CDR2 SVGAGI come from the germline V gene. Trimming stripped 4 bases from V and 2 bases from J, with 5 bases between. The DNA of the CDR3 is TGTGCCAGCAGTTCCGGGAACTATGGCTACACCTTC. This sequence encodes CASSSGNYGYTF.

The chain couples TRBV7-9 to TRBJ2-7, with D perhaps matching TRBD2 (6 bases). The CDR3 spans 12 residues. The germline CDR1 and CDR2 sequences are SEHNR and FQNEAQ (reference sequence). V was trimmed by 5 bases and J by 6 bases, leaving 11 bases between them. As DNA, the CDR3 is TGTGCCAGCAGCCTGGAGGGGAGCGAGCAGTACTTC. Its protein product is CASSLEGSEQYF.

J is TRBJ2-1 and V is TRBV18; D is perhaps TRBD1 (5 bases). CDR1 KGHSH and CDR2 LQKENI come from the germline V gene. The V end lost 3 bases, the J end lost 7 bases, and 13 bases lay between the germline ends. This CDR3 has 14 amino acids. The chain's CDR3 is CASSPLTETNEQFF. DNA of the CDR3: TGTGCCAGCTCACCTTTGACAGAAACTAATGAGCAGTTCTTC. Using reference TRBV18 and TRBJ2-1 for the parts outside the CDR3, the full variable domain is NAGVMQNPRHLVRRRGQEARLRCSPMKGHSHVYWYRQLPEEGLKFMVYLQKENIIDESGMPKERFSAEFPKEGPSILRIQQVVRGDSAAYFCASSPLTETNEQFFGPGTRLTVL.